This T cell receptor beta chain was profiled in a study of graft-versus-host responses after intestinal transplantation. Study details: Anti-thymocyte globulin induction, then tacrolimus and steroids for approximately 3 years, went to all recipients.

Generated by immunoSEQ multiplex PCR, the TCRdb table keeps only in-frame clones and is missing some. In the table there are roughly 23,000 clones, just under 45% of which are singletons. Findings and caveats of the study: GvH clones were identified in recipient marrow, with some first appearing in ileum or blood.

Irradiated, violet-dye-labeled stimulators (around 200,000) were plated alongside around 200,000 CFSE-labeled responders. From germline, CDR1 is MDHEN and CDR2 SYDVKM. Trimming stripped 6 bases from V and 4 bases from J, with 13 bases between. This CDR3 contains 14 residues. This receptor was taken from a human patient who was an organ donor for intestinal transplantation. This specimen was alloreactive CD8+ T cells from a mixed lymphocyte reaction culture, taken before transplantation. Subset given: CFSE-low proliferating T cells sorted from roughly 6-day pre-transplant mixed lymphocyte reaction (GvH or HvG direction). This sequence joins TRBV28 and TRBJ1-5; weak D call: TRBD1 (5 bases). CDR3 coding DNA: TGTGCCAGCAGATCCTGGGGACTTAATCAGCCCCAGCATTTT. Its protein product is CASRSWGLNQPQHF.